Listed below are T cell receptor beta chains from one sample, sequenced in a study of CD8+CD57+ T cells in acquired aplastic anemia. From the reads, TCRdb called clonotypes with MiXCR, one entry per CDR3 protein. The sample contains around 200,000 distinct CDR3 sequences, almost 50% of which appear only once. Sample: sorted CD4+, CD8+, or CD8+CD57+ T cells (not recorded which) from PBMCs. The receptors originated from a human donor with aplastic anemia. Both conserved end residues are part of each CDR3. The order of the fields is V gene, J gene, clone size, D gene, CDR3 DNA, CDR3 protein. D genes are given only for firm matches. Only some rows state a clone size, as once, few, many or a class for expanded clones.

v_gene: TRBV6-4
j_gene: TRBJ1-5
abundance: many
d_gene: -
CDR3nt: TGTGCCAGCAGTGACGGTCCGACAAGGCCCCAGCATTTT
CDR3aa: CASSDGPTRPQHF

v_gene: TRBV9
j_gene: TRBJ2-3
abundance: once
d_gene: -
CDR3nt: TGTGCCAGCAGCGTAGCTACCGGGGCCCGCACAGATACGCAGTATTTT
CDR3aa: CASSVATGARTDTQYF

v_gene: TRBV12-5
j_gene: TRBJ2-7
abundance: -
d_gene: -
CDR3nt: TGTGCTAGCGGAATCGGCGGCCACGAGCAGTACTTC
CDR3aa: CASGIGGHEQYF

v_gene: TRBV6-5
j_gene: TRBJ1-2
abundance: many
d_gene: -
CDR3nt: TGTGCCAGCAGTTACTCGACGGTTGCCAGGGTCGGTGGCTACACCTTC
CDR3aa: CASSYSTVARVGGYTF

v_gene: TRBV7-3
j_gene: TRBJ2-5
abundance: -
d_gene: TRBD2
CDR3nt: TGTGCCAGCAGCTTAATGGGGGCGGGAGGTTCGGGAGAGACCCAGTACTTC
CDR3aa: CASSLMGAGGSGETQYF

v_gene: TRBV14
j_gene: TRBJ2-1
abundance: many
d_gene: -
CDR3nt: TGTGCCAGCAGCCAGGTAATCAATAACTATGAGCAGTTCTTC
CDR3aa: CASSQVINNYEQFF

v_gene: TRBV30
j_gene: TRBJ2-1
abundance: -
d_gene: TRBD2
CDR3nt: TGTGCCTGGACCCGAGCGGGGGGGTACAATGAGCAGTTCTTC
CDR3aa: CAWTRAGGYNEQFF

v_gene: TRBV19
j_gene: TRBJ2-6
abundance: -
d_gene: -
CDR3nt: TGTGCCAGTAAAGTTGGCACTGAAGCTTTC
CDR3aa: CASKVGTEAF

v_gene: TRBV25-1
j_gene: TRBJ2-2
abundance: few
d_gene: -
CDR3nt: TGTGCCAGCAGTAAGGCCGGTACCGGGGAGCTGTTTTTT
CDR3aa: CASSKAGTGELFF

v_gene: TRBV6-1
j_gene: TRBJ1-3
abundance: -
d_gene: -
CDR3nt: TGTGCCAGCATGGAGGGGGGAGCTGGAAACACCATATATTTT
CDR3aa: CASMEGGAGNTIYF

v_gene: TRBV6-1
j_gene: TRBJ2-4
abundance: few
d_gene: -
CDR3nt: TGTGCCAGCAGTGTCGAACTAGCCAAAAACATTCAGTACTTC
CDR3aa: CASSVELAKNIQYF

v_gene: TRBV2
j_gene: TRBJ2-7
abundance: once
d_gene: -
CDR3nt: TGTGCCCCCGGGGCTGGGTACGAGCAGTACTTC
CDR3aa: CAPGAGYEQYF

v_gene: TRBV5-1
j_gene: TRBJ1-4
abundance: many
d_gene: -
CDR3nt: TGCGCCAGCAGCTTGGGTCTCAATGAAAAACTGTTTTTT
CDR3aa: CASSLGLNEKLFF

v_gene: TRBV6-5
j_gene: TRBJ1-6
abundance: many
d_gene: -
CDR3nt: TGTGCCAGCAGTTTGAAGCACTCCTATAATTCACCCCTCCACTTT
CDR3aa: CASSLKHSYNSPLHF

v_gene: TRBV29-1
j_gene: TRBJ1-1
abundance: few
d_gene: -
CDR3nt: TGCAGCGCACCGGGCGGGATGAACACTGAAGCTTTCTTT
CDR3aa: CSAPGGMNTEAFF

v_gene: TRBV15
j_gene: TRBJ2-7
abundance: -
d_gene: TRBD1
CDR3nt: TGTGCCACCAGCAGAGGGGGGACAGGGGAGAGCTCCTACGAGCAGTACTTC
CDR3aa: CATSRGGTGESSYEQYF